This record concerns one TCR beta chain sequence. Antigen: not known. This sample is part of a study of T cell repertoires in cytomegalovirus infection. Looking at the study overall: Researchers turned to recently identified HLA-C-restricted CMV epitopes as well as well-studied HLA-B-restricted ones. The public TCR beta signatures pointed to both CMV infection and matching HLA type.

Study-level findings and limits: Cumulative frequency of public TCR beta families picked out carriers of CMV plus the relevant HLA. In two of eight donors, the top clonotype was HLA-C-restricted CMV-specific.

Trimming stripped 5 bases from V and 3 bases from J, with 20 bases between. The CDR3 has 17 amino acids. Germline CDR1 is SGHNT and CDR2 is YENEEA. One entry per CDR3 protein, called by TCRdb with MiXCR from the reads. This sample carries about 570,000 distinct CDR3 sequences, 40% of them seen once, and the ten largest clones take more than 40%. This receptor was taken from a human donor in good health (CMV status not recorded). Some clones in this sample may be carry-over from other donors' samples. The chain is built from TRBV11-3 and TRBJ1-5; a weak D match, TRBD1 (5 bases). Sequencing was performed on cultured PBMCs, taken from culture after CMV antigen stimulation. CDR3 residues: CASSAGAAGIHNQPQHF. CDR3 coding DNA: TGTGCCAGCAGCGCCGGGGCTGCAGGGATCCACAATCAGCCCCAGCATTTT.